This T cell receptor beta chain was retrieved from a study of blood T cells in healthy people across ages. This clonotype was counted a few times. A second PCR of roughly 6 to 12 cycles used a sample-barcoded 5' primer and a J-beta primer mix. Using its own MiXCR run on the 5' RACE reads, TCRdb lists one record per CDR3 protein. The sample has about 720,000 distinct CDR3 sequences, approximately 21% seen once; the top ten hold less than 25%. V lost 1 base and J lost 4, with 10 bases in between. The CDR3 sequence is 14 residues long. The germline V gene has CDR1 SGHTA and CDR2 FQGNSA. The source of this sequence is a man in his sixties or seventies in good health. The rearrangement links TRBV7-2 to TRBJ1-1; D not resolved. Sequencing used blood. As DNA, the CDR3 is TGTGCCAGCAGCTTAGTCGGGTTGCGCACTGAAGCTTTCTTT. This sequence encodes CASSLVGLRTEAFF. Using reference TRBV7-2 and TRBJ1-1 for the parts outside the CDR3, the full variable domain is GAGVSQSPSNKVTEKGKDVELRCDPISGHTALYWYRQSLGQGLEFLIYFQGNSAPDKSGLPSDRFSAERTGGSVSTLTIQRTQQEDSAVYLCASSLVGLRTEAFFGQGTRLTVV.